Listed here are 11 T cell receptor beta chains from one sample, sequenced in a study of blood T cell repertoires in COVID-19. Assay used: immunoSEQ multiplex PCR; TCRdb lists only in-frame clones, some missing. The sample consists of about 60,000 clones, approximately 84% of them appearing once. Sequencing used peripheral blood. The receptors were sampled from a man between 65 and 85 years old with active COVID-19.

The V and J genes are TRBV19 and TRBJ1-1; D is unresolved. The CDR3 length is 13 residues. Germline loops: CDR1 LNHDA, CDR2 SQIVND (reference sequence). V lost 7 bases and J 1 base, leaving 10 bases between the germline ends. The CDR3 nucleotides read TGTGCCAGTAAATGGGGAGCGAACACTGAAGCTTTCTTT. Translation gives CASKWGANTEAFF.

V usage is TRBV7-6 and J usage is TRBJ2-1, with TRBD2 identical over 8 bases. From germline, CDR1 is SGHVS and CDR2 FNYEAQ. V lost 2 bases to trimming and J lost 5 bases; unmatched junction nucleotides: 8. CDR3 length: 16 amino acids. CDR3 nucleotides: TGTGCCAGCAGCTTAAGAGCGGGAGATTGGGACAATGAGCAGTTCTTC. It translates to CASSLRAGDWDNEQFF.

This rearrangement joins TRBV5-1 to TRBJ2-6; 7 nucleotides match TRBD1. Unmatched junction bases numbered 2, after V lost 8 bases and J lost 0 bases. The CDR3 has 14 residues. Per germline, CDR1 SGHRS and CDR2 YFSETQ. The CDR3 coding sequence is TGCGCCAGTGGACAGGCCTCTGGGGCCAACGTCCTGACTTTC. Translation gives CASGQASGANVLTF.

The chain couples TRBV19 to TRBJ1-5; possibly TRBD1 for D (6 bases). CDR3 size: 14 residues. Germline CDR1 LNHDA, CDR2 SQIVND (reference sequence). Trimming removed 6 bases at V and 7 bases at J, with 16 bases between. CDR3 sequence: CASSPTGANQPQHF. In DNA, the CDR3 is TGTGCCAGTAGCCCGACAGGAGCCAACCAGCCCCAGCATTTT.

The rearrangement links TRBV7-2 to TRBJ1-3, with D tentatively TRBD1 (5 bases). From germline, CDR1 is SGHTA and CDR2 FQGNSA. This CDR3 is 14 amino acids long. V was clipped by 5 bases and J by 2 bases, with 10 bases between them. The CDR3 bases are TGTGCCAGCAGCCCGGGACTTACTGGAAACACCATATATTTT. Amino acids: CASSPGLTGNTIYF. Looking up the rest from reference TRBV7-2 and TRBJ1-3 gives the full variable domain: GAGVSQSPSNKVTEKGKDVELRCDPISGHTALYWYRQSLGQGLEFLIYFQGNSAPDKSGLPSDRFSAERTGGSVSTLTIQRTQQEDSAVYLCASSPGLTGNTIYFGEGSWLTVV.

The rearrangement uses TRBV5-4 and TRBJ1-2; no definite D call. Germline assignment: CDR1 SGHNT and CDR2 YYREEE (reference sequence). The CDR3 is 13 amino acids. V was trimmed by 3 bases and J by 4 bases, leaving 10 bases between them. The chain's CDR3 is CASSSERSYGYTF. The CDR3 region has the DNA TGTGCCAGCAGCTCCGAGAGGAGCTATGGCTACACCTTC.

This clone was detected only a few times. V usage is TRBV5-6 and J usage is TRBJ2-5, with D perhaps matching TRBD2 (6 bases). This CDR3 comprises 16 residues. The germline gives CDR1 SGHDT, CDR2 YYEEEE. Trimming shortened V by 1 base and J by 1 base, and 14 bases separated the two germline ends. CDR3 amino acids: CASSLQRTGSQETQYF. Here the CDR3 DNA reads TGTGCCAGCAGCTTGCAGCGTACCGGGAGCCAAGAGACCCAGTACTTC.

The gene calls are TRBV11-1 and TRBJ2-1; 7 nucleotides align to TRBD2. The V and J ends lost 2 bases and 3 bases, in that order; junction bases with no gene match: 7. CDR1 SGHAT and CDR2 FQDESV come from the germline V gene (reference sequence). The CDR3 runs 16 residues. Here the CDR3 reads CASSLRLAEYYNEQFF. CDR3 coding DNA: TGTGCCAGCAGCTTACGGCTAGCGGAGTACTACAATGAGCAGTTCTTC.

The gene calls are TRBV7-2 and TRBJ2-7; a possible D gene is TRBD2 (5 bases). Per germline, CDR1 SGHTA and CDR2 FQGNSA. CDR3 size: 15 residues. Trimming removed 3 bases from V and 0 bases from J, with 12 bases in between. The CDR3 DNA follows: TGTGCCAGCAGCTTTGGCAGACTAAGCTCCTACGAGCAGTACTTC. This sequence encodes CASSFGRLSSYEQYF.

The chain combines TRBV9 with TRBJ2-3; the match to TRBD2 covers 7 bases. The CDR3 sequence is 16 residues long. CDR1 and CDR2 from the germline V gene are SGDLS and YYNGEE. With V trimmed by 4 bases and J by 2 bases, 10 bases remained unmatched. CDR3 region: CASSPRSGTNTDTQYF. For the CDR3, the DNA is TGTGCCAGCAGCCCCAGAAGCGGGACGAACACAGATACGCAGTATTTT. Filled out from reference TRBV9 and TRBJ2-3, the complete variable domain reads DSGVTQTPKHLITATGQRVTLRCSPRSGDLSVYWYQQSLDQGLQFLIQYYNGEERAKGNILERFSAQQFPDLHSELNLSSLELGDSALYFCASSPRSGTNTDTQYFGPGTRLTVL.

The chain employs TRBV5-6 and TRBJ1-2; no definite D call. The germline V gene encodes CDR1 SGHDT and CDR2 YYEEEE. V was pared by 2 bases and J by 8 bases, with 10 bases between. The CDR3 is 12 amino acids. The CDR3 loop is CASSFQRRGYTF. The CDR3 region has the DNA TGTGCCAGCAGCTTCCAACGTAGAGGCTACACCTTC.